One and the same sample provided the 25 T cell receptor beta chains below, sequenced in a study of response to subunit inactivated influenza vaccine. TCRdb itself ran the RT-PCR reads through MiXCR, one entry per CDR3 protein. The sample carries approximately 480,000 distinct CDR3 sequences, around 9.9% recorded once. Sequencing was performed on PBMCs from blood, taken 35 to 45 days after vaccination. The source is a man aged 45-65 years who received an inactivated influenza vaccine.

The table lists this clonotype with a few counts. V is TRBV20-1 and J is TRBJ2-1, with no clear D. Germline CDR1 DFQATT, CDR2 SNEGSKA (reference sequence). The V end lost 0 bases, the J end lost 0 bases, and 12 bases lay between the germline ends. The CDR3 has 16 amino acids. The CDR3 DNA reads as TGCAGTGCTAGAGATTTCGGCGTGAGCTCCTACAATGAGCAGTTCTTC. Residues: CSARDFGVSSYNEQFF.

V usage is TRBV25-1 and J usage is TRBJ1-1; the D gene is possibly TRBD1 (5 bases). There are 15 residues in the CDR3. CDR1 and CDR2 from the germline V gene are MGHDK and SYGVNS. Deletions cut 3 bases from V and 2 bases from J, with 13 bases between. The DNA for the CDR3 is TGTGCCAGCAGTGAGTGGGGGGTTTCAAACACTGAAGCTTTCTTT. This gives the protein CASSEWGVSNTEAFF.

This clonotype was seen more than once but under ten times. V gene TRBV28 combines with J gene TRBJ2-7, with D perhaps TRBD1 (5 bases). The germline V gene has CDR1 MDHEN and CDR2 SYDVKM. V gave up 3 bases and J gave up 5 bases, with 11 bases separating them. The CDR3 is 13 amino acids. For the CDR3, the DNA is TGTGCCAGCAGTTTGACCAGGGCCCACGAGCAGTACTTC. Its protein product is CASSLTRAHEQYF.

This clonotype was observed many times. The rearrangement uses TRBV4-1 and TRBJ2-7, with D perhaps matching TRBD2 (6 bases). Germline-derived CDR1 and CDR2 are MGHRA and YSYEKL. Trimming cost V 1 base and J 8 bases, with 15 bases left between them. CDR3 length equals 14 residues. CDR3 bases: TGCGCCAGCAGCCAAGGCGGGACTGCAGATAAGCAGTACTTC. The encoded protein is CASSQGGTADKQYF.

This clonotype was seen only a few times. The CDR3 sequence: CSAPGQRNTEAFF. CDR3 DNA: TGCAGTGCACCGGGACAACGGAACACTGAAGCTTTCTTT. The chain has TRBV20-1 and TRBJ1-1; TRBD1 is a possible D gene (6 bases). V gave up 6 bases and J gave up 1 base, with 12 bases separating them. Germline V CDR1 and CDR2: DFQATT, SNEGSKA (reference sequence). The CDR3 contains 13 residues.

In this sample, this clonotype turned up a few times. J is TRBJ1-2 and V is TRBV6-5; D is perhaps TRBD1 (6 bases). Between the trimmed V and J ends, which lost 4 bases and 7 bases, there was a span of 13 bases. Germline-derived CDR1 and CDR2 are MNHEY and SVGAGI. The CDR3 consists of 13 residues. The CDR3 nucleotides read TGTGCCAGCAGTTTTTACAGGGATTCTGGCTACACCTTC. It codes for CASSFYRDSGYTF.

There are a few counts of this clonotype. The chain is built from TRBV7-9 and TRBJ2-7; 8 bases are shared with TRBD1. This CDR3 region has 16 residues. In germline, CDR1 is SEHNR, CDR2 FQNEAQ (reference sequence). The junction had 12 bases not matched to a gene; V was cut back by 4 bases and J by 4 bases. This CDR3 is CASSYGGQGGAYEQYF. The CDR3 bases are TGTGCCAGCAGCTACGGAGGACAGGGTGGGGCGTACGAGCAGTACTTC.

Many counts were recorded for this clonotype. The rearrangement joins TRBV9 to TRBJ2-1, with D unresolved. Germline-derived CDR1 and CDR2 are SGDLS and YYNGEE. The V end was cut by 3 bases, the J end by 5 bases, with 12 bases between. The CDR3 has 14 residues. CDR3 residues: CASSGRLADNEQFF. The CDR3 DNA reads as TGTGCCAGCAGCGGCCGTCTGGCGGACAATGAGCAGTTCTTC.

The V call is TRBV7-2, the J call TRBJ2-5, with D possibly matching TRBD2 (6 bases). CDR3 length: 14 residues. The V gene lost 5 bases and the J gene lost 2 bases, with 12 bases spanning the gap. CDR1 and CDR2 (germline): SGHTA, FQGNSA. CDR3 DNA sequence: TGTGCCAGCAGCCCTCCGGGACTTCAAGAGACCCAGTACTTC. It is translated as CASSPPGLQETQYF.

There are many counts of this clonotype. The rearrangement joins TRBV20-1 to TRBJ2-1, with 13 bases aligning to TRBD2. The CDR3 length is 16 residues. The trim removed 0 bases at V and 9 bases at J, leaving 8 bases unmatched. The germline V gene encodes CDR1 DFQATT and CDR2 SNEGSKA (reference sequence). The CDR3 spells CSARDAGTSGMSEQFF. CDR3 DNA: TGCAGTGCTAGAGATGCCGGGACTAGCGGGATGAGTGAGCAGTTCTTC.

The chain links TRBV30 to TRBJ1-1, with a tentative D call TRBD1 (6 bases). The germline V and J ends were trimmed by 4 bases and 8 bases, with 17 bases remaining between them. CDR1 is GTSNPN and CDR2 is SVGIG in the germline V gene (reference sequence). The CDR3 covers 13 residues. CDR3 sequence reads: CAWNVGQRVEAFF. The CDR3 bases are TGTGCCTGGAATGTAGGACAGCGAGTCGAAGCTTTCTTT.

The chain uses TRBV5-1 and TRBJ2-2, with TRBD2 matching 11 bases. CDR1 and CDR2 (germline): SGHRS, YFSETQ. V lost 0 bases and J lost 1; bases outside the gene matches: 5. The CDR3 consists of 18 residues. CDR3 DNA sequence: TGCGCCAGCAGCTTGGAGGTGACTAGCGGGAAGAACACCGGGGAGCTGTTTTTT. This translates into CASSLEVTSGKNTGELFF.

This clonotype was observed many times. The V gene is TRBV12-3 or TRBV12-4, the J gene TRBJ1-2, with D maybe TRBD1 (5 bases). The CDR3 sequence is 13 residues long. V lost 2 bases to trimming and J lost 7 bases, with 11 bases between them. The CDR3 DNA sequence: TGTGCCAGCAGTTTACCTACAGGTGTTGGCTACACCTTC. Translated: CASSLPTGVGYTF.

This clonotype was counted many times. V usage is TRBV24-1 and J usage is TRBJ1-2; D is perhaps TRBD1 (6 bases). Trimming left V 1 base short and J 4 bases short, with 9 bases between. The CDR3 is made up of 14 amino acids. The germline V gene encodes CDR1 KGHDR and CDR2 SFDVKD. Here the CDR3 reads CATSDFTGTYGYTF. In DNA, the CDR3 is TGTGCCACCAGTGATTTTACAGGGACCTATGGCTACACCTTC.

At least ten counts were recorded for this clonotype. The CDR3 coding sequence is TGTGCCACCAGCAGAGCTTGGGGGTCTCTATCCTACAATGAGCAGTTCTTC. Protein sequence: CATSRAWGSLSYNEQFF. The genes are TRBV15 and TRBJ2-1, with D possibly called TRBD1 or TRBD2 (5 bases each). The germline V gene has CDR1 LNHNV and CDR2 YYDKDF (reference sequence). The CDR3 contains 17 residues. Deletions cut 1 base from V and 1 base from J, with 14 bases between.

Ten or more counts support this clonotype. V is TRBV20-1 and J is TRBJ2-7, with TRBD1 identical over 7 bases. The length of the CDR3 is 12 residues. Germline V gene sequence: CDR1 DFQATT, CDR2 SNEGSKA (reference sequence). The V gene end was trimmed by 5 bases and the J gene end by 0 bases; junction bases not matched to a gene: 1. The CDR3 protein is CSAGTASYEQYF. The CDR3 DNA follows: TGCAGTGCTGGGACAGCCTCCTACGAGCAGTACTTC.

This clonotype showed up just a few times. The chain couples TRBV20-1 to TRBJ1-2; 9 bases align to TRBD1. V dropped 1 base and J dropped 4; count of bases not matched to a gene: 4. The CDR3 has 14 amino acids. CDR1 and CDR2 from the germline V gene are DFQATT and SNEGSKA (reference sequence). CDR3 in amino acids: CSARVRQGGYGYTF. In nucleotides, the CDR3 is TGCAGTGCTAGAGTACGACAGGGGGGCTATGGCTACACCTTC.

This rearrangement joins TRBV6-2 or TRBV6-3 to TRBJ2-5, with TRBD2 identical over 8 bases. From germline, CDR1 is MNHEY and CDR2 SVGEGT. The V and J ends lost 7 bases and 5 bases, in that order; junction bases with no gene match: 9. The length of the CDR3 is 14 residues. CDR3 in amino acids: CASITRAGVETQYF. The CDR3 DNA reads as TGTGCCAGCATCACGAGAGCGGGGGTGGAGACCCAGTACTTC.

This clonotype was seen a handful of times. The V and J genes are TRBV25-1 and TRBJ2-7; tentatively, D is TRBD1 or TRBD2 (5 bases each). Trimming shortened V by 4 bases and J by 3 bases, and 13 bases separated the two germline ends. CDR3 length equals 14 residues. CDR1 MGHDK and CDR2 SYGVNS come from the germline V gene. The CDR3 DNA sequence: TGTGCCAGCAGTGGGCAGGGCGGACTCTACGAGCAGTACTTC. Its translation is CASSGQGGLYEQYF.

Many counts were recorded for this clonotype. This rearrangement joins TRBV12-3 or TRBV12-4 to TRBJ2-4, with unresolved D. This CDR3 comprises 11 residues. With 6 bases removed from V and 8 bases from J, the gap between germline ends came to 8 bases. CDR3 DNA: TGTGCCAGCAGCTCGGCAGACATTCAGTACTTC. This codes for CASSSADIQYF.

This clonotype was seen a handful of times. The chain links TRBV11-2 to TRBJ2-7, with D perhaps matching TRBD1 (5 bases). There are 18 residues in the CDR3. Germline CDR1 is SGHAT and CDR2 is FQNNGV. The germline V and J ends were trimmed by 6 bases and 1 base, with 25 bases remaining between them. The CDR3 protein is CASRSPFRSAGKSYEQYF. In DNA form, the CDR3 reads TGTGCCAGCAGAAGTCCTTTTCGCTCGGCAGGGAAGTCCTACGAGCAGTACTTC.

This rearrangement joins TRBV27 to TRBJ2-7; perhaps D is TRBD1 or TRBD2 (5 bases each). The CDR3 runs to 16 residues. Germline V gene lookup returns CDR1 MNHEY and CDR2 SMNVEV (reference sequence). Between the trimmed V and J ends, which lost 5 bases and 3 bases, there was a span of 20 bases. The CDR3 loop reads CASSTGPYFRYYEQYF. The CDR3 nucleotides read TGTGCCAGCAGTACGGGACCCTATTTTAGGTACTACGAGCAGTACTTC.

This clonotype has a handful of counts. The CDR3, as DNA: TGCAGCGTGCAGATGACAGGGGTTCGGGAGCAGTACTTC. Translated, it gives CSVQMTGVREQYF. This chain joins TRBV29-1 and TRBJ2-7, with 8 bases lining up with TRBD1. V trimming: 6 bases; J trimming: 7 bases; junction bases outside the gene matches: 11. Germline values: CDR1 SQVTM, CDR2 ANQGSEA. The CDR3 totals 13 residues.

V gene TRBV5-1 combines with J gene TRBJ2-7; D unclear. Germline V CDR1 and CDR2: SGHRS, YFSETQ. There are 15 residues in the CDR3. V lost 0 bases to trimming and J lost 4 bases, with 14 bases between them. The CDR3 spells CASSLGAVVSYEQYF. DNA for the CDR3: TGCGCCAGCAGCTTGGGGGCCGTGGTTAGTTACGAGCAGTACTTC.

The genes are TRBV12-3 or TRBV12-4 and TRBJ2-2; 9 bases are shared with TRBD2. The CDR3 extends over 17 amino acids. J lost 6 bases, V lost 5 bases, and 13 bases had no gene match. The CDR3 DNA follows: TGTGCCAGCAGTGAAAATAGCGGGAGACGGGTATCCGGGGAGCTGTTTTTT. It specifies CASSENSGRRVSGELFF.